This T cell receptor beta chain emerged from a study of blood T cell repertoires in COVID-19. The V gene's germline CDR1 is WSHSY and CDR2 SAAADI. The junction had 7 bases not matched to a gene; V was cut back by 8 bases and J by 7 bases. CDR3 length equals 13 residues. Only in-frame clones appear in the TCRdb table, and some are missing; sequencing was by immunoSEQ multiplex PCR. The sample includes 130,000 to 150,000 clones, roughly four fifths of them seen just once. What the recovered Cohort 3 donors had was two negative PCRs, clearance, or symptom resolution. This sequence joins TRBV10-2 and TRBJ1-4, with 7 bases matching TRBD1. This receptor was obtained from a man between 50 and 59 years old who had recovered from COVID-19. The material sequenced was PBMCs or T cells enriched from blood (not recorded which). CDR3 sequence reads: CASGGTALEKLFF. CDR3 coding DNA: TGCGCCAGCGGGGGGACAGCTCTTGAAAAACTGTTTTTT.